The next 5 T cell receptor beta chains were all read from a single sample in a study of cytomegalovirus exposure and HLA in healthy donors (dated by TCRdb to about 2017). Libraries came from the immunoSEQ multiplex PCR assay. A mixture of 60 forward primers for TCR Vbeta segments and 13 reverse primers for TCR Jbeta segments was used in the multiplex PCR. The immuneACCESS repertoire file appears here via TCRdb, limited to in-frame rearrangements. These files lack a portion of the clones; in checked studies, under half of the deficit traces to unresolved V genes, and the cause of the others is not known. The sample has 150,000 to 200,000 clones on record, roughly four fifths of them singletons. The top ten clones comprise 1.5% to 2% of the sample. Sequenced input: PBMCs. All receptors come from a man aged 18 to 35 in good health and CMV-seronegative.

CDR3 sequence (DNA): TGTGCCAGCAGCCCCCCGTCAGGGGCCGGTTCAGATACGCAGTATTTT. Translation: CASSPPSGAGSDTQYF. This sequence joins TRBV9 and TRBJ2-3; TRBD1 is a possible D gene (6 bases). Trimming pared 4 bases from V and 4 bases from J, leaving 19 bases between. This CDR3 has 16 amino acids. The germline CDR1 and CDR2 sequences are SGDLS and YYNGEE.

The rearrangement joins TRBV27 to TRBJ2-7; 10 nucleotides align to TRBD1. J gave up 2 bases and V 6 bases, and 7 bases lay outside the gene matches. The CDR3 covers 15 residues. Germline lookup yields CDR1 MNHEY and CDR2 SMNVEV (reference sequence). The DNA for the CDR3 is TGTGCCAGCAGCGCCGGACAGGGGGGGACCTACGAGCAGTACTTC. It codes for CASSAGQGGTYEQYF.

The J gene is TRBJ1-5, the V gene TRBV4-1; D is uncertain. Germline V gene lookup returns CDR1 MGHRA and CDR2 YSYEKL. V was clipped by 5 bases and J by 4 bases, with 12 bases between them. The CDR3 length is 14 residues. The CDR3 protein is CASSDAGRNQPQHF. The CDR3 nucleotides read TGCGCCAGCAGCGACGCGGGGAGAAATCAGCCCCAGCATTTT.

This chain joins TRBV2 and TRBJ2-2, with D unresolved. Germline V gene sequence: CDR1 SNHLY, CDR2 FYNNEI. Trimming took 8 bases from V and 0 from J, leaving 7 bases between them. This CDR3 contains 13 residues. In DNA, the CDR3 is TGTGCCAGCTCACAGTCGAACACCGGGGAGCTGTTTTTT. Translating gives CASSQSNTGELFF.

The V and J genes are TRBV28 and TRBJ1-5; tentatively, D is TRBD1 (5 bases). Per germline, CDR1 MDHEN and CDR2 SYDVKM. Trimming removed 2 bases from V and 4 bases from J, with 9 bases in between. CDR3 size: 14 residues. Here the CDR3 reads CASSLGRVNQPQHF. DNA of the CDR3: TGTGCCAGCAGTTTAGGCAGGGTGAATCAGCCCCAGCATTTT.